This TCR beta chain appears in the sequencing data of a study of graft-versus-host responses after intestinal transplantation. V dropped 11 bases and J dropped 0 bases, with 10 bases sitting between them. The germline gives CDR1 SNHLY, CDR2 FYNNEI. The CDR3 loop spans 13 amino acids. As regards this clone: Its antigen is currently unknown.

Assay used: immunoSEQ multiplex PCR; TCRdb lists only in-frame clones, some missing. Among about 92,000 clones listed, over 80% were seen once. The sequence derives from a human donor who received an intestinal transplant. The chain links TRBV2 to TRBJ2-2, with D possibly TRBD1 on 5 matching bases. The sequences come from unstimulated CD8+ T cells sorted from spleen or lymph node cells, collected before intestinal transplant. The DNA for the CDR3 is TGTGCCGGGGCCCTCCCGAACACCGGGGAGCTGTTTTTT. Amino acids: CAGALPNTGELFF.